These 3 T cell receptor beta chains were all obtained from the same sample, sequenced in a study of T cells in Graves' hyperthyroidism and ophthalmopathy. Template material for amplifying TCR beta CDR3 regions consisted of RNA transcripts. An initial round of RT-PCR targeting the TCR CDR3 relied on the HTBI primer set. TCRdb reanalysed the multiplex PCR reads using MiXCR and keeps one entry per CDR3 protein. The table lists around 620,000 distinct CDR3 sequences, 14% of them singletons. Sequenced input: blood. The source of these receptors is a woman between 18 and 29 years old with Graves' ophthalmopathy.

This clonotype has a count of ten or more. This rearrangement joins TRBV10-3 to TRBJ1-2; D might be TRBD1 (6 bases). CDR3 length: 13 amino acids. V was clipped by 6 bases and J by 3 bases, with 11 bases between them. Germline V gene sequence: CDR1 ENHRY, CDR2 SYGVKD. CDR3 sequence: CAIRENRDYGYTF. The CDR3 coding sequence is TGTGCCATCAGGGAAAACAGGGACTATGGCTACACCTTC.

The rearrangement uses TRBV6-2 or TRBV6-3 and TRBJ1-4, with 8 bases identical to TRBD1. Germline values: CDR1 MNHEY, CDR2 SVGEGT. V dropped 6 bases and J dropped 4; count of bases not matched to a gene: 19. This CDR3 comprises 19 residues. CDR3 DNA sequence: TGTGCCAGCAGCACTATACGGACCCGTTCGGACAGGGTTAATGAAAAACTGTTTTTT. Its translation: CASSTIRTRSDRVNEKLFF.

This clonotype was observed many times. The chain recombines TRBV7-9 with TRBJ2-7, with TRBD1 identical over 7 bases. CDR3 length: 14 residues. Per the germline V gene, CDR1 is SEHNR and CDR2 is FQNEAQ (reference sequence). J lost 5 bases, V lost 5 bases, and 9 bases had no gene match. CDR3 loop: CASSLGTASDEQYF. The CDR3 DNA reads as TGTGCCAGCAGCCTAGGGACAGCCTCGGACGAGCAGTACTTC. The full variable domain, with the rest looked up from reference TRBV7-9 and TRBJ2-7, is DTGVSQNPRHKITKRGQNVTFRCDPISEHNRLYWYRQTLGQGPEFLTYFQNEAQLEKSRLLSDRFSAERPKGSFSTLEIQRTEQGDSAMYLCASSLGTASDEQYFGPGTRLTVT.